The clone carrying this T cell receptor (beta chain) was picked up many times. The antigen is undetermined. Alongside a J-beta primer mix, a sample-barcoded 5' primer served in a second PCR lasting about 7 to 12 cycles. One entry per CDR3 protein results from TCRdb running MiXCR on the 5' RACE reads. The repertoire holds about 1.6 million distinct CDR3 sequences, with roughly 32% as singletons. This sample is part of a study of blood T cells in healthy people across ages. Whole-study results and caveats: Among T cells, TCR beta diversity per million cells dropped roughly linearly as age rose.

Germline assignment: CDR1 SQVTM and CDR2 ANQGSEA. The V gene end was trimmed by 3 bases and the J gene end by 6 bases; junction bases not matched to a gene: 7. The CDR3 is 15 residues long. PBMCs were isolated at a quantity of at least 6 million per sample. V usage is TRBV29-1 and J usage is TRBJ2-5, with 13 bases aligning to TRBD2. The sample comprised blood. The receptor comes from a woman in her twenties or thirties in good health. The chain's CDR3 is CSVDPPGLAGKTQYF. In nucleotides, the CDR3 is TGCAGCGTTGACCCCCCGGGACTAGCGGGAAAGACCCAGTACTTC.